This TCR beta chain was identified in a study of post-analysis software for immune sequencing data. Turning to the study itself: Disease trajectories encompassed relapsing-remitting, secondary progressive and progressive-relapsing multiple sclerosis. General study points: The F measure placed samples prepared in the same batch into strongly shared clusters. TRBV5-6, TRBV5-1 and TRBV20-1 were among 4 or 5 TRBV segments more frequent in patients than controls. Significantly lower normalized Chao1 diversity was found in patients with multiple sclerosis relative to controls.

The length of the CDR3 is 14 residues. Germline V gene sequence: CDR1 MGHRA, CDR2 YSYEKL. The germline V and J ends were trimmed by 0 bases and 0 bases, with 4 bases remaining between them. Note on this clonotype: Its antigen remains unidentified.

cDNA libraries of TCR beta carried unique molecular identifiers. T cells numbering roughly 1 to 10 million yielded some 480,000 cDNA molecules. TCRdb called the PCR reads again in MiXCR, with one record for every CDR3 protein. This table holds hundreds of thousands of distinct CDR3 sequences, just under 30% found once. The sample comprised blood. The V call is TRBV4-1, the J call TRBJ2-3, with D uncertain. This clonotype was obtained from a girl aged 5 to 17 with multiple sclerosis. The CDR3 spells CASSQESSTDTQYF. The CDR3 DNA reads TGCGCCAGCAGCCAAGAAAGTAGCACAGATACGCAGTATTTT.